Judged by abundance, the clone carrying this T cell receptor beta chain is medium-sized. The sample originates from a study of metastatic and nonmetastatic thyroid tumors. TCRdb reanalyzed the PCR reads with MiXCR. Of around 22,000 clones listed, approximately 20% are singletons. Germline V gene lookup returns CDR1 MDHEN and CDR2 SYDVKM. V lost 6 bases, J lost 8 bases, and 5 bases stayed unmatched. CDR3 size: 12 residues. Before thyroid surgery, none of the patients had received any treatment. Sequencing input: blood. The sequence was collected from a male donor with papillary thyroid cancer or a benign thyroid nodule (not recorded which). Some clones in this sample may be carry-over from other donors' samples. The chain has TRBV28 and TRBJ1-2; the match to TRBD1 covers 8 bases. Here the CDR3 reads CASRTGARGYTF. The CDR3 region has the DNA TGTGCCAGCAGGACAGGGGCTCGGGGCTACACCTTC.